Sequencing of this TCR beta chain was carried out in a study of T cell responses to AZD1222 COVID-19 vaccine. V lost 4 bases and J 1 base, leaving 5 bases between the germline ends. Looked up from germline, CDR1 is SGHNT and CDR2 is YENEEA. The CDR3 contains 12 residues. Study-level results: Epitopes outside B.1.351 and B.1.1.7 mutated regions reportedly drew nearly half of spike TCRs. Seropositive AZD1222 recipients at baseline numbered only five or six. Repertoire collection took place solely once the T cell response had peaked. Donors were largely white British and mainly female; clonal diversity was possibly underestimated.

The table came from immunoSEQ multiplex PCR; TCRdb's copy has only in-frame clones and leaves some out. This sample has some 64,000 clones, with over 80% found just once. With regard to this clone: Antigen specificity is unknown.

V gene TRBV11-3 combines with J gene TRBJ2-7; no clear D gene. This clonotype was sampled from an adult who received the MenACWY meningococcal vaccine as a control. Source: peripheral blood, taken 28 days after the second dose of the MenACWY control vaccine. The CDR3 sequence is CASSSNSYEQYF. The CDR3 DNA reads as TGTGCCAGCAGCTCCAATTCCTACGAGCAGTACTTC.